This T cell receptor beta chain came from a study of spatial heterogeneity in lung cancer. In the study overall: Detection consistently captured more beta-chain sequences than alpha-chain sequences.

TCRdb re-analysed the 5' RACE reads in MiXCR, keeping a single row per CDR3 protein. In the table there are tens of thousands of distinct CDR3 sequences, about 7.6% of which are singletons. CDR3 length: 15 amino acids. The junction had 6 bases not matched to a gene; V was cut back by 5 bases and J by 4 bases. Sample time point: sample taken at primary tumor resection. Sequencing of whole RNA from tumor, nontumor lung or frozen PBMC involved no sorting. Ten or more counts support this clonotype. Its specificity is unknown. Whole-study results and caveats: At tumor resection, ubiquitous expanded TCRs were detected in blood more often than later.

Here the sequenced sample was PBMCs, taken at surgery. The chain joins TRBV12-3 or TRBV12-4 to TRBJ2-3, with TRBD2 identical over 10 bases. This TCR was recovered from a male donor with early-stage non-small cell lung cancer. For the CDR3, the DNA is TGTGCCAGCAGTCGACTAGCGGGCGTCGCAGATACGCAGTATTTT. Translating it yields CASSRLAGVADTQYF.